Listed below are T cell receptor beta chains from one sample, sequenced in a study of blood T cell repertoires in COVID-19. Data came from immunoSEQ multiplex PCR; TCRdb stores just in-frame clones and leaves some out. The table shows approximately 500,000 clones, with about 89% occurring only once. Sequenced: peripheral blood. The source is a woman between 45 and 60 years old with COVID-19, enrolled during active disease. Both conserved end residues are part of each CDR3. A D gene is named only where the DNA matches it firmly. Clone size is stated in some rows and not others, as once, few, many or a class when expanded.

j_call,v_call,d_call,clone_size,cdr3_aa,cdr3_nt
TRBJ2-7,TRBV5-6,TRBD1,NA,CASSWDRSSYEQYF,TGTGCCAGCAGCTGGGACAGGAGCTCCTACGAGCAGTACTTC
TRBJ1-2,TRBV2,TRBD1,once,CANRFGQGRYGYTF,TGTGCCAACCGCTTTGGACAGGGGCGATATGGCTACACCTTC
TRBJ2-1,TRBV9,TRBD1,NA,CARLEGGQGGEQFF,TGTGCCCGTTTGGAGGGGGGACAGGGAGGTGAGCAGTTCTTC
TRBJ2-2,TRBV5-1,TRBD1,NA,CASSLWTGRTGELFF,TGCGCCAGCAGCCTCTGGACAGGGAGAACCGGGGAGCTGTTTTTT
TRBJ2-7,TRBV25-1,NA,once,CASSEGGDEQYF,TGTGCCAGCAGTGAAGGAGGGGACGAGCAGTACTTC
TRBJ2-5,TRBV28,NA,NA,CASSIPRSQETQYF,TGTGCCAGCAGTATCCCCCGCAGCCAAGAGACCCAGTACTTC
TRBJ2-1,TRBV20-1,TRBD2,NA,CSASSSGGEYEQFF,TGCAGTGCTAGTTCTAGCGGGGGGGAGTATGAGCAGTTCTTC
TRBJ2-3,TRBV5-1,NA,once,CASRTGRGGITQYF,TGCGCCAGCAGAACGGGACGGGGAGGAATTACGCAGTATTTT
TRBJ1-1,TRBV5-1,NA,NA,CASSLDRNTEAFF,TGCGCCAGCAGCCTCGACAGGAACACTGAAGCTTTCTTT
TRBJ1-2,TRBV5-1,TRBD1,NA,CASSTRTGEVYTF,TGCGCCAGCAGCACGCGGACAGGGGAGGTCTACACCTTC
TRBJ2-5,TRBV2,NA,NA,CASRRKETQYF,TGTGCCAGCAGGAGGAAAGAGACCCAGTACTTC
TRBJ1-3,TRBV4-1,TRBD1,NA,CASSLPGQLSGNTIYF,TGCGCCAGCAGCCTACCGGGACAGCTATCTGGAAACACCATATATTTT
TRBJ1-1,TRBV7-8,NA,NA,CASSFFDGGREAFF,TGTGCCAGCAGCTTTTTCGACGGAGGTAGGGAAGCTTTCTTT
TRBJ1-1,TRBV15,TRBD1,once,CATSPWTGPMNTEAFF,TGTGCCACCAGCCCCTGGACAGGTCCCATGAACACTGAAGCTTTCTTT
TRBJ1-2,TRBV30,NA,NA,CAWSALRAYGYTF,TGTGCCTGGAGTGCCCTTCGCGCTTATGGCTACACCTTC
TRBJ1-5,TRBV12-3/TRBV12-4,NA,NA,CASSPRGNQPQHF,TGTGCCAGCTCCCCCCGGGGGAATCAGCCCCAGCATTTT
TRBJ2-2,TRBV5-1,NA,once,CASSWAPTGELFF,TGCGCCAGCAGCTGGGCTCCCACCGGGGAGCTGTTTTTT
TRBJ1-5,TRBV27,TRBD1,NA,CASSSGQYRPQHF,TGTGCCAGCAGTTCGGGACAGTATAGGCCCCAGCATTTT
TRBJ2-5,TRBV12-3/TRBV12-4,TRBD1,NA,CASSWDRKETQYF,TGTGCCAGCAGTTGGGACAGAAAAGAGACCCAGTACTTC
TRBJ1-1,TRBV3-1/TRBV3-2,NA,NA,CASSQEGWEGEAFF,TGTGCCAGCAGCCAAGAAGGGTGGGAGGGTGAAGCTTTCTTT
TRBJ1-1,TRBV7-2,NA,once,CASSLYRSPEAFF,TGTGCCAGCAGCTTATACCGGTCCCCTGAAGCTTTCTTT
TRBJ1-1,TRBV6-5,NA,NA,CASQLSLNTEAFF,TGTGCCAGCCAATTGAGTCTGAACACTGAAGCTTTCTTT
TRBJ1-5,TRBV7-2,NA,NA,CASSPERGYGNQPQHF,TGTGCCAGCAGCCCCGAGAGGGGGTACGGCAATCAGCCCCAGCATTTT
TRBJ2-1,TRBV11-3,NA,NA,CASSLGQGEQFF,TGTGCCAGCAGCTTAGGTCAGGGAGAGCAGTTCTTC
TRBJ2-1,TRBV27,TRBD1,NA,CASSLSGQGRNEQFF,TGTGCCAGCAGTTTATCCGGACAGGGTCGGAATGAGCAGTTCTTC
TRBJ1-5,TRBV19,NA,once,CASSITGFEQPQHF,TGTGCCAGTAGTATCACAGGGTTTGAGCAGCCCCAGCATTTT
TRBJ2-1,TRBV5-4,TRBD2,NA,CASSLGLESYNEQFF,TGTGCCAGCAGCCTAGGACTAGAATCCTACAATGAGCAGTTCTTC
TRBJ2-7,TRBV5-1,TRBD1,NA,CASNDKAGTGFEQYF,TGCGCCAGCAACGATAAGGCCGGGACAGGGTTCGAGCAGTACTTC
TRBJ1-1,TRBV5-6,NA,NA,CASSWGRSDTEAFF,TGTGCCAGCAGCTGGGGGAGGTCGGATACTGAAGCTTTCTTT
TRBJ1-6,TRBV2,NA,NA,CASITGAYNSPLHF,TGTGCCAGCATCACGGGGGCCTATAATTCACCCCTCCACTTT
TRBJ2-3,TRBV15,TRBD2,NA,CATSRGGTSRSTDTQYF,TGTGCCACCAGCAGAGGGGGGACTAGCAGGAGCACAGATACGCAGTATTTT
TRBJ2-7,TRBV5-1,NA,NA,CASSLRRTGYEQYF,TGCGCCAGCAGCCTTAGACGGACTGGCTACGAGCAGTACTTC
TRBJ1-2,TRBV6-4,NA,NA,CASRRDGGTSYGYTF,TGTGCCAGCAGGCGGGACGGCGGTACTTCCTATGGCTACACCTTC
TRBJ1-1,TRBV7-8,NA,few,CASSDGHGWTEAFF,TGTGCCAGCAGCGACGGACATGGTTGGACTGAAGCTTTCTTT
TRBJ2-6,TRBV29-1,NA,NA,CSVREAGTGANVLTF,TGCAGCGTGCGCGAGGCGGGAACTGGGGCCAACGTCCTGACTTTC
TRBJ2-1,TRBV18,NA,NA,CASSPRGGRESYNEQFF,TGTGCCAGCTCACCAAGGGGGGGACGGGAATCCTACAATGAGCAGTTCTTC
TRBJ2-1,TRBV5-1,TRBD1,NA,CASSLSGQGSYNEQFF,TGCGCCAGCAGCTTGTCGGGACAGGGGTCCTACAATGAGCAGTTCTTC
TRBJ1-1,TRBV12-3/TRBV12-4,NA,NA,CASTRTLNTEAFF,TGTGCCAGCACCCGTACATTGAACACTGAAGCTTTCTTT
TRBJ1-2,TRBV2,TRBD1,NA,CASTTSGQDFNYGYTF,TGTGCCAGCACAACCTCCGGACAGGATTTTAACTATGGCTACACCTTC
TRBJ2-5,TRBV20-1,TRBD2,NA,CSASFLIAGYQETQYF,TGCAGTGCCAGTTTCTTAATAGCGGGGTACCAAGAGACCCAGTACTTC
TRBJ2-5,TRBV24-1,NA,NA,CATSISTGLQETQYF,TGTGCCACCAGTATATCGACGGGATTACAAGAGACCCAGTACTTC